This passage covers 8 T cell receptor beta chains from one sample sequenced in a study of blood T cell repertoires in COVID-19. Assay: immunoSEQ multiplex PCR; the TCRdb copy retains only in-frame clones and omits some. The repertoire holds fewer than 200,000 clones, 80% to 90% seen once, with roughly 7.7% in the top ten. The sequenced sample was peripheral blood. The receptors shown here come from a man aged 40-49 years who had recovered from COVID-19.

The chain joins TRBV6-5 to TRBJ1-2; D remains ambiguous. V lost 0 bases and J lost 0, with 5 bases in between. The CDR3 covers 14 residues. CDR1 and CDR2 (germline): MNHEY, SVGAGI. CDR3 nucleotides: TGTGCCAGCAGTTACTCATACTCTAACTATGGCTACACCTTC. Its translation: CASSYSYSNYGYTF.

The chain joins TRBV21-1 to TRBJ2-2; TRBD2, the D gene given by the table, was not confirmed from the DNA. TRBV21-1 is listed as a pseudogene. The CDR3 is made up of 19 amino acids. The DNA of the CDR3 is TGTGCCAGCAGCACAACGATGTTGGCGGGGACCGCGAACACCGGGGAGCTGTTTTTT. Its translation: CASSTTMLAGTANTGELFF.

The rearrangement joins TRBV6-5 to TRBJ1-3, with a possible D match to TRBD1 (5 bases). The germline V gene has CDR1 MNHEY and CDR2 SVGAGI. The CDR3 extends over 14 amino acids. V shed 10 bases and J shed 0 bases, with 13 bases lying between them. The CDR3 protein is CATNSGASGNTIYF. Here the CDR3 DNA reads TGTGCCACCAACAGCGGGGCCTCTGGAAACACCATATATTTT.

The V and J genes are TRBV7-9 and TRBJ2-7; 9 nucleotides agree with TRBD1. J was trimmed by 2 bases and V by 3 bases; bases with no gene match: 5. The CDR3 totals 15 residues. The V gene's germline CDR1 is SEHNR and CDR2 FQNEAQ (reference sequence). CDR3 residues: CASSFGTGMTYEQYF. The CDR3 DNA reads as TGTGCCAGCAGCTTCGGGACAGGGATGACCTACGAGCAGTACTTC.

Written as DNA, the CDR3 is TGCGCCAGCAGCCAAGGCCAAACAGCTGGAAACACCATATATTTT. This translates into CASSQGQTAGNTIYF. The genes are TRBV4-3 and TRBJ1-3; no clear D gene. Germline lookup yields CDR1 LGHNA and CDR2 YSLEER. Trimming took 1 base from V and 2 from J, leaving 9 bases between them. This CDR3 is 15 amino acids long.

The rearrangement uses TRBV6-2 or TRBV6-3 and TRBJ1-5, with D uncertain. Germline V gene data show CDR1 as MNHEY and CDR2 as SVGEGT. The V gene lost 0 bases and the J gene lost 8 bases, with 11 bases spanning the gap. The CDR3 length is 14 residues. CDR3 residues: CASSYSISGKPQHF. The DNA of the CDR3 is TGTGCCAGCAGTTACTCGATCAGCGGAAAGCCCCAGCATTTT.

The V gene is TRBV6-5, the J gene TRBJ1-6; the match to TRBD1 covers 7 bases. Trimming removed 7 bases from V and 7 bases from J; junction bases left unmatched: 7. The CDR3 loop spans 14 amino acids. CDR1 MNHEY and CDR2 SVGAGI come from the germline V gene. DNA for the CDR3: TGTGCCAGCAATAACAGGGGCCACAATTCACCCCTCCACTTT. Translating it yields CASNNRGHNSPLHF.

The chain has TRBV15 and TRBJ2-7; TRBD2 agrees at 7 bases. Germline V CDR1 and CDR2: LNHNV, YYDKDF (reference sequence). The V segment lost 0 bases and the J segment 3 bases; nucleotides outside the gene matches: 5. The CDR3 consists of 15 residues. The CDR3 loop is CATSRDGGGYYEQYF. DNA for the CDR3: TGTGCCACCAGCAGAGATGGGGGGGGGTACTACGAGCAGTACTTC.